Sequencing of this TCR beta chain was carried out in a study of vaccination and CD4 T cells after COVID-19. Study at large: Post-COVID samples were collected a median roughly 3 months following diagnosis, spanning 35 to 161.

With regard to this clonotype: Its antigen remains unknown.

The treatment denotes: roughly 10-day PBMC culture with coronavirus spike peptide pools or control peptides (ViraFEST assay). ViraFEST stimulated the growth of antigen-specific T cells using peptide pools and subsequently profiled their TCRs by sequencing. With 8.5 to 10 ug/ml peptide pools and about 9.6 IU/ml IL-2, PBMCs were cultured at some 2.2 million per well. With the Oncomine TCR Beta short-read assay, DNA from cultured CD4+ T cells was sequenced. TCRdb itself ran the PCR reads through MiXCR, one entry per CDR3 protein. The table includes around 7,800 distinct CDR3 sequences, around 60% detected once. This CDR3 has 16 amino acids. J was trimmed by 5 bases and V by 4 bases; bases with no gene match: 6. In germline, CDR1 is KGHDR, CDR2 SFDVKD.

The chain employs TRBV24-1 and TRBJ2-2; 10 bases match TRBD1. This receptor was identified in a human donor who had recovered from COVID-19. The specimen sequenced was CD4+ T cells from blood, cultured in vitro. The CDR3 DNA reads as TGTGCCACCAGTGAAGCGGGACAGGGGCGAACCGGGGAGCTGTTTTTT. Translation: CATSEAGQGRTGELFF.